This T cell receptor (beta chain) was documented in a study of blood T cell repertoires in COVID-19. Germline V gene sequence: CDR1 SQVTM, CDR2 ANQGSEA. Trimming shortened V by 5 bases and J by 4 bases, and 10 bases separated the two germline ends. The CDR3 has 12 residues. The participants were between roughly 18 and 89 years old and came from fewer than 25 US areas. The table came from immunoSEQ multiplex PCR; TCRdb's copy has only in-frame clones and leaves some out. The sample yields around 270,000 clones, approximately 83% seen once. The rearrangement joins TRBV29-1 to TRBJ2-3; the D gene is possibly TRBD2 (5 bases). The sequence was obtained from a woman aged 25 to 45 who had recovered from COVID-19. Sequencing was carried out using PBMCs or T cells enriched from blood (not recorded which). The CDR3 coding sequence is TGCAGCGTTCCGGGGAGCGCAGATACGCAGTATTTT. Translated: CSVPGSADTQYF.